The sequence of this T cell receptor beta chain was determined in a study of CD8+CD57+ T cells in acquired aplastic anemia. The overall study: DNA per sorted CD4+ or CD8+ sample ranged about 0.17 to 30 ug, averaging around 3.2 ug. Among healthy donors, CD4+ cells averaged approximately 10 million reads. Study results and limitations: Patients shared some 30 CD8+ CDR3 sequences with controls.

The CDR3 is 13 residues long. V shed 4 bases and J shed 2 bases, with 10 bases lying between them. Germline assignment: CDR1 SGHRS and CDR2 YFSETQ. This clonotype was seen many times. Its target is not known. Profiling that covered TCR beta VDJ and CDR3 relied on genomic DNA as its template. Using its own MiXCR run on the reads, TCRdb lists one record per CDR3 protein. The table shows some 82,000 distinct CDR3 sequences, with over 35% occurring only once. Specimen: sorted CD4+, CD8+, or CD8+CD57+ T cells (not recorded which) from PBMCs. The J gene is TRBJ2-7, the V gene TRBV5-1, with D maybe TRBD2 (5 bases). The TCR sequence derives from a human donor in good health, serving as a control. Written as DNA, the CDR3 is TGCGCCAGCAGCCACGAGCGGCCCTACGAGCAGTACTTC. Its protein product is CASSHERPYEQYF.